The subject of this entry is one T cell receptor (beta chain). The data are from a study of blood T cell repertoires in COVID-19. There are 14 residues in the CDR3. V shed 7 bases and J 7 bases; nucleotides not matched to a gene: 8. CDR1 is LNHDA, CDR2 SQIVND, per germline (reference sequence). TCRdb's table, derived via immunoSEQ multiplex PCR, lists solely in-frame clones and lacks some. The top ten hold about 8.7% of the sample, which has 250,000 or so clones, approximately 86% seen once. This clonotype originated in a man in his forties with active or convalescent COVID-19. Material: peripheral blood. The genes are TRBV19 and TRBJ2-1, with 9 nucleotides matching TRBD2. CDR3 protein: CASNPWRGGNEQFF. DNA for the CDR3: TGTGCCAGTAATCCCTGGCGGGGGGGGAATGAGCAGTTCTTC. Using reference TRBV19 and TRBJ2-1 for the parts outside the CDR3, the full variable domain is DGGITQSPKYLFRKEGQNVTLSCEQNLNHDAMYWYRQDPGQGLRLIYYSQIVNDFQKGDIAEGYSVSREKKESFPLTVTSAQKNPTAFYLCASNPWRGGNEQFFGPGTRLTVL.